This section outlines one T cell receptor (beta chain) sequence together with its context. Many counts were recorded for this clonotype. No antigen is known for it. Base qualities are not recorded, but no much larger clone differs from it by a single base. These data belong to a study of spatial heterogeneity in lung cancer (dated by TCRdb to about 2019). Broadly, across the study: Beta-chain transcripts were consistently detected in greater numbers than alpha-chain transcripts, which likely reflects a higher abundance of beta-chain transcripts. In non-small cell lung cancer, the study quantitatively compared TCR alpha and beta repertoires across several tumor regions, matched nontumor lung, and blood. In the raw uncorrected reads, each unique combination of TCR and UMI appeared on average more than ten times. At surgery, both alpha and beta chains were TCR-sequenced in 220 tumor regions, about 61 matched nontumor lung samples and 50 to 60 PBMC samples. TCR repertoire features were related to nonsynonymous mutation counts determined by whole-exome sequencing of tumor tissue. Summary of the overall study and its limitations: Additional single-cell paired TCR alpha and beta sequencing was considered necessary to confirm, at a functional level, the hypothesis that regional TCRs recognize regional mutations. Ubiquitous expanded tumor TCRs were found in blood more often at tumor resection than at routine follow-up.

The CDR3 measures 16 amino acids from cysteine to phenylalanine. Only CDR3 DNA is held: 48 bases, read in frame from base 1. V is clipped by 0 bases and J by 4 bases, and the sequence between their germline boundaries is 15 bases long. CDR1 and CDR2 were assigned from the germline V gene as SGDLS and YYNGEE. Library prep was done by 5' RACE. Sequenced using a NextSeq 500. In the TCR library protocol, a unique molecular identifier was attached to each TCR cDNA molecule so that PCR and sequencing errors could be corrected. On the authors' methods: TCR identification, UMI-based error correction and CDR3 extraction were performed with Decombinator tools. Expanded TCRs were defined as those above a frequency of 2 per 1,000, corresponding to the top 1% of the tumor frequency distribution. Each repertoire was subsampled 100 times to 5,000 TCRs, after which Renyi diversity was computed with the R vegan package. CDR3 similarity networks were built from amino acid triplet string-kernel similarity, with CDR3s being connected when pairwise similarity was above 0.82. TCRdb itself trimmed the public reads at Q25 with fastp, ran MiXCR and retained productive beta chains. When rows share a CDR3 protein, they turn into one entry using the most common DNA and genes. In this record, the V and J calls reflect TCRdb's handling and not the investigators' own analysis. Here the sample has some 40,000 distinct CDR3 sequences; 5.2% occur a single time. Less than 30% of the sample is in the top ten clones.

The time point label corresponds to: sample taken at primary tumor resection. Without any cell sorting, TCR sequencing was performed on whole RNA extracted either from tumor and nontumor lung tissue or from cryopreserved PBMC samples. The donors were approximately 70 patients from the lung TRACERx cohort who had early-stage, untreated non-small cell lung cancer. Only patients with enough RNA available from two or more tumor regions were chosen for TCR sequencing. This specimen was PBMCs, taken at surgery. The sequence was collected from a female donor with early-stage non-small cell lung cancer. This receptor chain uses TRBV9 and TRBJ2-3; TRBD2 is perhaps the D gene, given 7 matching bases. In nucleotide form, the sequence is TGTGCCAGCAGCGTAGGTCCGGGGGGCCCTTCAGATACGCAGTATTTT. The encoded protein is CASSVGPGGPSDTQYF.